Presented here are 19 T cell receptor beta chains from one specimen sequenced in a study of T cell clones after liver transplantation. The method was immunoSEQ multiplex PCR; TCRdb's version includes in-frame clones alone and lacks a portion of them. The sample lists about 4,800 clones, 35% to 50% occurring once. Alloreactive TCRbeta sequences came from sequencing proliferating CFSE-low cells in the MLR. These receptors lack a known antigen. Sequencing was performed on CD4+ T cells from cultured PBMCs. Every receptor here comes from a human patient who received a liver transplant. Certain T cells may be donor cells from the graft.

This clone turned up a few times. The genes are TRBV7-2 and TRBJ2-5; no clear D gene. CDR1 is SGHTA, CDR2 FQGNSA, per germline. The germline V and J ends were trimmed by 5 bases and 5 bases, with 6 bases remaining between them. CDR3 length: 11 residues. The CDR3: CASSQAETQYF. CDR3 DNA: TGTGCCAGCAGCCAGGCGGAGACCCAGTACTTC. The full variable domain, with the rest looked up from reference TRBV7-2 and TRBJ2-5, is GAGVSQSPSNKVTEKGKDVELRCDPISGHTALYWYRQSLGQGLEFLIYFQGNSAPDKSGLPSDRFSAERTGGSVSTLTIQRTQQEDSAVYLCASSQAETQYFGPGTRLLVL.

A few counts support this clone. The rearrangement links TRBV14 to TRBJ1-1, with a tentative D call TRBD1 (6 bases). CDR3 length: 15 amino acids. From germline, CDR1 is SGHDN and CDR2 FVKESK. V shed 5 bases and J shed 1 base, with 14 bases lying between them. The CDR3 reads CASSEQGFRNTEAFF. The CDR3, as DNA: TGTGCCAGCAGCGAACAGGGTTTCAGGAACACTGAAGCTTTCTTT.

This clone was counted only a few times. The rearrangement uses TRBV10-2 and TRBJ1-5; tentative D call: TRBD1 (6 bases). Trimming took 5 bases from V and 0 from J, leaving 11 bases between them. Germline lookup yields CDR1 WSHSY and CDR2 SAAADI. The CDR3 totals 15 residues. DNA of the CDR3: TGCGCCAGCAGTACAGGGCAGTATAGCAATCAGCCCCAGCATTTT. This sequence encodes CASSTGQYSNQPQHF.

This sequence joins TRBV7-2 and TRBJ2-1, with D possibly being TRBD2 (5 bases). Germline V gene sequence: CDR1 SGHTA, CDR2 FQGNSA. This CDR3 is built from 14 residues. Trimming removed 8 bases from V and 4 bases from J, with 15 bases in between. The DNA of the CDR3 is TGTGCCAGCCTTAAGGGAGCGGCTTACAATGAGCAGTTCTTC. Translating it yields CASLKGAAYNEQFF.

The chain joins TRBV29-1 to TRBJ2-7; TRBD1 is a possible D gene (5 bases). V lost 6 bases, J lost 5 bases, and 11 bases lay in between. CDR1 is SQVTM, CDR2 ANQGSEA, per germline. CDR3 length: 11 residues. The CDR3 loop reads CSVGVGDEQYF. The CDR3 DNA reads TGCAGCGTAGGGGTGGGCGACGAGCAGTACTTC.

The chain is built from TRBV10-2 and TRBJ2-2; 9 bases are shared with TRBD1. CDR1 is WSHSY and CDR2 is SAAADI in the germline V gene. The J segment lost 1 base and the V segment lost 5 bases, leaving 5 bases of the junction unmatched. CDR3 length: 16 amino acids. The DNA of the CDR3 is TGCGCCAGCAGTCCCGGGACAGGGAGGAACACCGGGGAGCTGTTTTTT. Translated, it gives CASSPGTGRNTGELFF.

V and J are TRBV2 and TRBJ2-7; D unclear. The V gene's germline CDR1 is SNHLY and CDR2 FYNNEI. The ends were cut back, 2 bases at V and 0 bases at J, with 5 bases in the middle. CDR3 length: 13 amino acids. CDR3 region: CASSEPFSYEQYF. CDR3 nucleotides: TGTGCCAGCAGTGAACCGTTCTCCTACGAGCAGTACTTC.

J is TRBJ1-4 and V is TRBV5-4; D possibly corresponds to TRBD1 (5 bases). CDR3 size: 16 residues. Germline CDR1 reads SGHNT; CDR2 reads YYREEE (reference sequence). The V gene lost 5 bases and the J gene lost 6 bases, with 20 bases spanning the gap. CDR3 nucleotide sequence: TGTGCCAGCAGAGACGGGGGGTCGGATAGTCATGAAAAACTGTTTTTT. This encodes CASRDGGSDSHEKLFF. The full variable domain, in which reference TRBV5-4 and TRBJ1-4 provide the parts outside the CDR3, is ETGVTQSPTHLIKTRGQQVTLRCSSQSGHNTVSWYQQALGQGPQFIFQYYREEENGRGNFPPRFSGLQFPNYSSELNVNALELDDSALYLCASRDGGSDSHEKLFFGSGTQLSVL.

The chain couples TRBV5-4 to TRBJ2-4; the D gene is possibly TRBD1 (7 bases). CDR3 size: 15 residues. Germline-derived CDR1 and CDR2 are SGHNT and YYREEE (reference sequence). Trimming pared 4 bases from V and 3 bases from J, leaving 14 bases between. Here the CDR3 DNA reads TGTGCCAGCAGCCCCGGAGGGACAGACAAAAACATTCAGTACTTC. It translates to CASSPGGTDKNIQYF.

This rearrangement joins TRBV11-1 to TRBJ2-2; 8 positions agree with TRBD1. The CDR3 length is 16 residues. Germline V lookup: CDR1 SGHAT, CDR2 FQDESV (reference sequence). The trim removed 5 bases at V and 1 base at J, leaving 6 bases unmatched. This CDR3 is CASSRGQGGNTGELFF. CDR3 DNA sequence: TGTGCCAGCAGCCGCGGACAGGGTGGGAACACCGGGGAGCTGTTTTTT.

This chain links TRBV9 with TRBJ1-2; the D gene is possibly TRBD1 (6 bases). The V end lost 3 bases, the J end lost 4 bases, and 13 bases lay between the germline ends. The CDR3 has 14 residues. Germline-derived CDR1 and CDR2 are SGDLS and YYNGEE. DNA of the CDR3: TGTGCCAGCAGCGGATCGGACAGACCCTATGGCTACACCTTC. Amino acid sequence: CASSGSDRPYGYTF.

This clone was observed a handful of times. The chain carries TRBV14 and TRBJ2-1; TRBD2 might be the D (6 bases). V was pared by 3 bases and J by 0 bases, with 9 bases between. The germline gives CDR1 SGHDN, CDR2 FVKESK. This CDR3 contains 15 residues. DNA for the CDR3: TGTGCCAGCAGCCACCGGGAGAGCTCCTACAATGAGCAGTTCTTC. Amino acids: CASSHRESSYNEQFF. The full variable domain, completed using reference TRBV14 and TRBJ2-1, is EAGVTQFPSHSVIEKGQTVTLRCDPISGHDNLYWYRRVMGKEIKFLLHFVKESKQDESGMPNNRFLAERTGGTYSTLKVQPAELEDSGVYFCASSHRESSYNEQFFGPGTRLTVL.

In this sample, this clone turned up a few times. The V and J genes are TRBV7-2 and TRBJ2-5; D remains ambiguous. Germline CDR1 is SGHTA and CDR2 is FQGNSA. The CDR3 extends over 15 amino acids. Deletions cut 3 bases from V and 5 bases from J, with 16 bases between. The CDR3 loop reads CASSLQPGLAETQYF. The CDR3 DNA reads TGTGCCAGCAGCTTGCAGCCGGGTCTGGCGGAGACCCAGTACTTC.

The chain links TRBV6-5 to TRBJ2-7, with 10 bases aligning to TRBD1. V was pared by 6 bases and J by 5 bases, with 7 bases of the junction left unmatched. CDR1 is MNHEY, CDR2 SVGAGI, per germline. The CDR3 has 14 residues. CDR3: CASSMDRGSHEQYF. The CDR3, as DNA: TGTGCCAGCAGCATGGACAGGGGGTCCCACGAGCAGTACTTC.

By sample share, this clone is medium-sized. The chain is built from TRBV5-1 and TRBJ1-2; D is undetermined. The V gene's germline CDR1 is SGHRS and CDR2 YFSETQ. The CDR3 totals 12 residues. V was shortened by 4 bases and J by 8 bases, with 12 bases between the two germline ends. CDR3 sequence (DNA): TGCGCCAGCAGCCCACCTAATGAGGGCTACACCTTC. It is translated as CASSPPNEGYTF.

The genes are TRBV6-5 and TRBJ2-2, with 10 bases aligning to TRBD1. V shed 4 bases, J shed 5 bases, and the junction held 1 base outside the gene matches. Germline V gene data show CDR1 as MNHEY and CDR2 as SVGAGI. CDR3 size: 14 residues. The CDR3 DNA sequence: TGTGCCAGCAGTTGGGACAGGGGAACCGGGGAGCTGTTTTTT. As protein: CASSWDRGTGELFF.

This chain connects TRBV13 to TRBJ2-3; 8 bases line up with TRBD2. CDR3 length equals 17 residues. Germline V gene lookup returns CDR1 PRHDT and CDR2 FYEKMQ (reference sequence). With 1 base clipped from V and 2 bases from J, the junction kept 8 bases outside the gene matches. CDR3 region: CASSLVGLAGFTDTQYF. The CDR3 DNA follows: TGTGCCAGCAGCTTAGTAGGGCTAGCGGGTTTCACAGATACGCAGTATTTT.

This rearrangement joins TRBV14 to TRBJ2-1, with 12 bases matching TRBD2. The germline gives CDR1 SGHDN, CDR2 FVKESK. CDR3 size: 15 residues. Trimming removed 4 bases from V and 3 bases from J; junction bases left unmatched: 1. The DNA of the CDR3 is TGTGCCAGCAGCCTGGGACTAGCGGGCTACAATGAGCAGTTCTTC. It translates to CASSLGLAGYNEQFF.

This CDR3 reads CASSTRTSGYNEQFF. CDR3 coding DNA: TGTGCCAGCAGCACGAGGACTAGCGGATACAATGAGCAGTTCTTC. This chain uses TRBV9 with TRBJ2-1; 10 bases match TRBD2. J gave up 4 bases and V 4 bases, and 5 bases lay outside the gene matches. Germline V gives CDR1 SGDLS, CDR2 YYNGEE. The CDR3 is 15 residues long.